One and the same sample provided the 8 T cell receptor beta chains below, sequenced in a study of blood T cells in healthy people across ages. Together with a sample-barcoded 5' primer, a J-beta primer mix was included in a second PCR lasting roughly 6 to 12 cycles. A single record per CDR3 protein comes from TCRdb applying MiXCR to the 5' RACE reads. Counted here are 700,000 to 850,000 distinct CDR3 sequences, roughly 35% occurring once; the ten biggest clones make up 13%. The sequenced material came from blood. These receptors were taken from a man younger than 35 in good health.

The J gene is TRBJ2-1, the V gene TRBV12-3 or TRBV12-4; 14 bases fit TRBD2. This CDR3 is 17 amino acids long. Trimming cost V 6 bases and J 4 bases; bases outside gene matches: 8. CDR3 sequence: CASSRSRTSGGYNEQFF. The DNA for the CDR3 is TGTGCCAGCAGCCGCTCCCGGACTAGCGGGGGGTACAATGAGCAGTTCTTC.

V usage is TRBV10-3 and J usage is TRBJ2-1, with 7 positions matching TRBD2. CDR3 length equals 14 residues. CDR1 ENHRY and CDR2 SYGVKD come from the germline V gene. The J segment lost 4 bases and the V segment lost 11 bases, leaving 11 bases of the junction unmatched. CDR3 nucleotide sequence: TGTGCCGTCACACCGGGGGGAATTTACAATGAGCAGTTCTTC. Translated, it gives CAVTPGGIYNEQFF.

This clonotype was counted a few times. The rearrangement links TRBV9 to TRBJ2-4; the D gene could be TRBD1 or TRBD2 (5 bases each). The CDR3 extends over 15 amino acids. Trimming took 0 bases from V and 4 from J, leaving 11 bases between them. CDR1 and CDR2 (germline): SGDLS, YYNGEE. CDR3 nucleotide sequence: TGTGCCAGCAGCGTAGCCTGGGACGGAAAAAACATTCAGTACTTC. Translating it yields CASSVAWDGKNIQYF.

This clonotype was counted a few times. The V call is TRBV3-1, the J call TRBJ1-6, with no clear D. This CDR3 is built from 14 residues. Germline loops: CDR1 LGHDT, CDR2 YNNKEL (reference sequence). V was clipped by 1 base and J by 7 bases, with 8 bases between them. The CDR3: CASSQGFVNSPLHF. The DNA of the CDR3 is TGTGCCAGCAGCCAAGGGTTTGTGAATTCACCCCTCCACTTT.

This chain links TRBV6-5 with TRBJ2-5; D tentatively fits TRBD1 or TRBD2 (5 bases each). V lost 0 bases, J lost 0 bases, and 20 bases lay in between. This CDR3 has 19 residues. The germline CDR1 and CDR2 sequences are MNHEY and SVGAGI. In DNA, the CDR3 is TGTGCCAGCAGTTACTCGTTCCCCCTCGCAGAGGGGTACCAAGAGACCCAGTACTTC. As protein: CASSYSFPLAEGYQETQYF.

A few counts support this clonotype. The J gene is TRBJ1-2, the V gene TRBV7-2, with 10 bases identical to TRBD1. V dropped 8 bases and J dropped 7; count of bases not matched to a gene: 10. The CDR3 is 14 residues long. The germline gives CDR1 SGHTA, CDR2 FQGNSA. CDR3 sequence (DNA): TGTGCCAGCTCACTAGGGGACAGGGGAAGTGGCTACACCTTC. Protein: CASSLGDRGSGYTF. The full variable domain, completed using reference TRBV7-2 and TRBJ1-2, is GAGVSQSPSNKVTEKGKDVELRCDPISGHTALYWYRQSLGQGLEFLIYFQGNSAPDKSGLPSDRFSAERTGGSVSTLTIQRTQQEDSAVYLCASSLGDRGSGYTFGSGTRLTVV.

The chain combines TRBV28 with TRBJ1-2; 7 bases line up with TRBD1. This CDR3 comprises 14 residues. Trimming took 3 bases from V and 4 from J; bases not matched to a gene: 5. Germline CDR1 reads MDHEN; CDR2 reads SYDVKM. The CDR3 here is CASSLKRQGYGYTF. Here the CDR3 DNA reads TGTGCCAGCAGTTTGAAGAGACAGGGCTATGGCTACACCTTC.

This clonotype was observed at least ten times. The CDR3 DNA sequence: TGTGCCAGCAGCCAAGAGGAGCGGGGCGGCTACGAGCAGTACTTC. This sequence encodes CASSQEERGGYEQYF. The chain recombines TRBV4-2 with TRBJ2-7; TRBD2 matches 7 bases. The CDR3 loop spans 15 amino acids. The germline gives CDR1 LGHNA, CDR2 YNFKEQ. Unmatched junction bases numbered 5, after V lost 0 bases and J lost 3 bases.